This T cell receptor (beta chain) was identified in a study of T cell responses to AZD1222 COVID-19 vaccine (dated by TCRdb to the early 2020s). Looking at the study overall: TCR sequencing was performed for roughly 250 trial participants, of whom about 200 were given two doses of AZD1222 and approximately 26 were given two doses of MenACWY control vaccine. Trial participants were enrolled by age into subgroups of 18-55, 56-69 and 70-plus years, and around 150, 28 and 57 TCR-sequenced participants, respectively, were included in these subgroups. Points the paper makes about the study in general: Participants were mostly white British, with more females than males. The authors suggested clonal diversity may have been underestimated. Reportedly, almost half of the unique spike-specific TCRs recognized epitopes lying outside the regions that are mutated in the B.1.351 and B.1.1.7 variants. Because no day 14 peak-response samples were available, the repertoires could be characterized only after the peak T cell response. The whole spike protein was spanned by vaccine-associated CD4 TCRs, and dominant responses were seen in regions 160-218 and 743-854. Spike-specific TCR breadth and depth rose significantly after two AZD1222 doses compared with day 0 and with MenACWY recipients. Conclusions about previously exposed vaccinees were limited because only a handful of AZD1222 recipients were SARS-CoV-2 seropositive at baseline. The 56-69-year group was small, and its depth increase did not reach significance, likely because of low power.

The CDR3 regions of human TCRbeta chains were analyzed by immunosequencing. The original methods were these. TCRs in the repertoires were matched against a reference library of SARS-CoV-2-specific TCRs that had been generated with the MIRA antigen-specificity platform. Breadth meant the fraction of unique TCRs that were SARS-CoV-2-associated, whereas depth meant the fraction of total T cells that were SARS-CoV-2-associated. Using the MIRA data, every spike-specific TCR was mapped to the spike region that the TCR reacted to and assigned to either a CD4 or a CD8 class. Log10-transformed breadth and depth values were compared by one-way ANOVA with Sidak's multiple comparisons tests. TCRdb holds this immuneACCESS table with in-frame rearrangements only. Some clones are missing; in checked studies, unresolved V genes explain under half, and the rest has no known cause. Clone size and the V and J calls come from that table; the DNA yielded D and trimming. Within this sample are over 85,000 clones, with approximately 94% of them counted one time only. 2.5% to 3% of the sample goes to the ten largest clones.

V sheds 2 bases and J sheds 6 bases, leaving 11 bases between their ends. Reading the germline V gene gives CDR1 SGHRS and CDR2 YFSETQ. CDR3 length: 14 amino acids, cysteine to phenylalanine. The retained sequence is limited to the CDR3, 42 bases, with the frame set at the first base. The time point label corresponds to: about 28 days (+/-7) after the second vaccine dose. AZD1222 recipients given second doses at about 4 weeks or at about 12 weeks were pooled, since spike-specific TCR depth and breadth were not found to differ between the two schedules. Samples from vaccinated people were obtained from the UK trials COV001 and COV002, which included a single-blind randomized controlled phase 2/3 trial of AZD1222 (ChAdOx1 nCoV-19) in healthy adults. For TCRbeta chain sequencing, PBMC samples were collected from trial participants at day 0 and at day 28 after the second dose. As regards this clone: Its binding antigen is unknown. Base qualities are missing; no much larger clone stands one base away.

This chain is built from TRBV5-1 and TRBJ1-4; tentative D gene TRBD1, with 5 bases matching. The clonotype originates from an adult who received the AZD1222 COVID-19 vaccine. This sample comprised peripheral blood, obtained 28 days after the second AZD1222 dose. For the CDR3, the sequence is CASSLGAADEKLFF. The nucleotide sequence is given as TGCGCCAGCAGCTTAGGGGCAGCCGATGAAAAACTGTTTTTT.